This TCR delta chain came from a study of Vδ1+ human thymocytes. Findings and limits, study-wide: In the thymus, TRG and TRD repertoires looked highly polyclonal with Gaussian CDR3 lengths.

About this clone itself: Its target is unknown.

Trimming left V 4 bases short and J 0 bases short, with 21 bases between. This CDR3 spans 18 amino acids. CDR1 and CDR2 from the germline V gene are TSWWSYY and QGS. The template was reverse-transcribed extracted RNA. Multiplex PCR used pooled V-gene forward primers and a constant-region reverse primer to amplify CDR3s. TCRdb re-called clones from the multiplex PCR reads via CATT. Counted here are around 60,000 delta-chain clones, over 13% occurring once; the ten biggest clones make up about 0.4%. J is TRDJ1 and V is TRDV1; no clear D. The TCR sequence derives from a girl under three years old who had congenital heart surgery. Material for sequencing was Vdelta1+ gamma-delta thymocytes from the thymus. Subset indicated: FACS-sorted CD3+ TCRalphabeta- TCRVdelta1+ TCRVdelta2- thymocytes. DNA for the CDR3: TGTGCTCTTGGGGGCCGAATTGTGAGAATGACGTACACCGATAAACTCATCTTT. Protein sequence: CALGGRIVRMTYTDKLIF.